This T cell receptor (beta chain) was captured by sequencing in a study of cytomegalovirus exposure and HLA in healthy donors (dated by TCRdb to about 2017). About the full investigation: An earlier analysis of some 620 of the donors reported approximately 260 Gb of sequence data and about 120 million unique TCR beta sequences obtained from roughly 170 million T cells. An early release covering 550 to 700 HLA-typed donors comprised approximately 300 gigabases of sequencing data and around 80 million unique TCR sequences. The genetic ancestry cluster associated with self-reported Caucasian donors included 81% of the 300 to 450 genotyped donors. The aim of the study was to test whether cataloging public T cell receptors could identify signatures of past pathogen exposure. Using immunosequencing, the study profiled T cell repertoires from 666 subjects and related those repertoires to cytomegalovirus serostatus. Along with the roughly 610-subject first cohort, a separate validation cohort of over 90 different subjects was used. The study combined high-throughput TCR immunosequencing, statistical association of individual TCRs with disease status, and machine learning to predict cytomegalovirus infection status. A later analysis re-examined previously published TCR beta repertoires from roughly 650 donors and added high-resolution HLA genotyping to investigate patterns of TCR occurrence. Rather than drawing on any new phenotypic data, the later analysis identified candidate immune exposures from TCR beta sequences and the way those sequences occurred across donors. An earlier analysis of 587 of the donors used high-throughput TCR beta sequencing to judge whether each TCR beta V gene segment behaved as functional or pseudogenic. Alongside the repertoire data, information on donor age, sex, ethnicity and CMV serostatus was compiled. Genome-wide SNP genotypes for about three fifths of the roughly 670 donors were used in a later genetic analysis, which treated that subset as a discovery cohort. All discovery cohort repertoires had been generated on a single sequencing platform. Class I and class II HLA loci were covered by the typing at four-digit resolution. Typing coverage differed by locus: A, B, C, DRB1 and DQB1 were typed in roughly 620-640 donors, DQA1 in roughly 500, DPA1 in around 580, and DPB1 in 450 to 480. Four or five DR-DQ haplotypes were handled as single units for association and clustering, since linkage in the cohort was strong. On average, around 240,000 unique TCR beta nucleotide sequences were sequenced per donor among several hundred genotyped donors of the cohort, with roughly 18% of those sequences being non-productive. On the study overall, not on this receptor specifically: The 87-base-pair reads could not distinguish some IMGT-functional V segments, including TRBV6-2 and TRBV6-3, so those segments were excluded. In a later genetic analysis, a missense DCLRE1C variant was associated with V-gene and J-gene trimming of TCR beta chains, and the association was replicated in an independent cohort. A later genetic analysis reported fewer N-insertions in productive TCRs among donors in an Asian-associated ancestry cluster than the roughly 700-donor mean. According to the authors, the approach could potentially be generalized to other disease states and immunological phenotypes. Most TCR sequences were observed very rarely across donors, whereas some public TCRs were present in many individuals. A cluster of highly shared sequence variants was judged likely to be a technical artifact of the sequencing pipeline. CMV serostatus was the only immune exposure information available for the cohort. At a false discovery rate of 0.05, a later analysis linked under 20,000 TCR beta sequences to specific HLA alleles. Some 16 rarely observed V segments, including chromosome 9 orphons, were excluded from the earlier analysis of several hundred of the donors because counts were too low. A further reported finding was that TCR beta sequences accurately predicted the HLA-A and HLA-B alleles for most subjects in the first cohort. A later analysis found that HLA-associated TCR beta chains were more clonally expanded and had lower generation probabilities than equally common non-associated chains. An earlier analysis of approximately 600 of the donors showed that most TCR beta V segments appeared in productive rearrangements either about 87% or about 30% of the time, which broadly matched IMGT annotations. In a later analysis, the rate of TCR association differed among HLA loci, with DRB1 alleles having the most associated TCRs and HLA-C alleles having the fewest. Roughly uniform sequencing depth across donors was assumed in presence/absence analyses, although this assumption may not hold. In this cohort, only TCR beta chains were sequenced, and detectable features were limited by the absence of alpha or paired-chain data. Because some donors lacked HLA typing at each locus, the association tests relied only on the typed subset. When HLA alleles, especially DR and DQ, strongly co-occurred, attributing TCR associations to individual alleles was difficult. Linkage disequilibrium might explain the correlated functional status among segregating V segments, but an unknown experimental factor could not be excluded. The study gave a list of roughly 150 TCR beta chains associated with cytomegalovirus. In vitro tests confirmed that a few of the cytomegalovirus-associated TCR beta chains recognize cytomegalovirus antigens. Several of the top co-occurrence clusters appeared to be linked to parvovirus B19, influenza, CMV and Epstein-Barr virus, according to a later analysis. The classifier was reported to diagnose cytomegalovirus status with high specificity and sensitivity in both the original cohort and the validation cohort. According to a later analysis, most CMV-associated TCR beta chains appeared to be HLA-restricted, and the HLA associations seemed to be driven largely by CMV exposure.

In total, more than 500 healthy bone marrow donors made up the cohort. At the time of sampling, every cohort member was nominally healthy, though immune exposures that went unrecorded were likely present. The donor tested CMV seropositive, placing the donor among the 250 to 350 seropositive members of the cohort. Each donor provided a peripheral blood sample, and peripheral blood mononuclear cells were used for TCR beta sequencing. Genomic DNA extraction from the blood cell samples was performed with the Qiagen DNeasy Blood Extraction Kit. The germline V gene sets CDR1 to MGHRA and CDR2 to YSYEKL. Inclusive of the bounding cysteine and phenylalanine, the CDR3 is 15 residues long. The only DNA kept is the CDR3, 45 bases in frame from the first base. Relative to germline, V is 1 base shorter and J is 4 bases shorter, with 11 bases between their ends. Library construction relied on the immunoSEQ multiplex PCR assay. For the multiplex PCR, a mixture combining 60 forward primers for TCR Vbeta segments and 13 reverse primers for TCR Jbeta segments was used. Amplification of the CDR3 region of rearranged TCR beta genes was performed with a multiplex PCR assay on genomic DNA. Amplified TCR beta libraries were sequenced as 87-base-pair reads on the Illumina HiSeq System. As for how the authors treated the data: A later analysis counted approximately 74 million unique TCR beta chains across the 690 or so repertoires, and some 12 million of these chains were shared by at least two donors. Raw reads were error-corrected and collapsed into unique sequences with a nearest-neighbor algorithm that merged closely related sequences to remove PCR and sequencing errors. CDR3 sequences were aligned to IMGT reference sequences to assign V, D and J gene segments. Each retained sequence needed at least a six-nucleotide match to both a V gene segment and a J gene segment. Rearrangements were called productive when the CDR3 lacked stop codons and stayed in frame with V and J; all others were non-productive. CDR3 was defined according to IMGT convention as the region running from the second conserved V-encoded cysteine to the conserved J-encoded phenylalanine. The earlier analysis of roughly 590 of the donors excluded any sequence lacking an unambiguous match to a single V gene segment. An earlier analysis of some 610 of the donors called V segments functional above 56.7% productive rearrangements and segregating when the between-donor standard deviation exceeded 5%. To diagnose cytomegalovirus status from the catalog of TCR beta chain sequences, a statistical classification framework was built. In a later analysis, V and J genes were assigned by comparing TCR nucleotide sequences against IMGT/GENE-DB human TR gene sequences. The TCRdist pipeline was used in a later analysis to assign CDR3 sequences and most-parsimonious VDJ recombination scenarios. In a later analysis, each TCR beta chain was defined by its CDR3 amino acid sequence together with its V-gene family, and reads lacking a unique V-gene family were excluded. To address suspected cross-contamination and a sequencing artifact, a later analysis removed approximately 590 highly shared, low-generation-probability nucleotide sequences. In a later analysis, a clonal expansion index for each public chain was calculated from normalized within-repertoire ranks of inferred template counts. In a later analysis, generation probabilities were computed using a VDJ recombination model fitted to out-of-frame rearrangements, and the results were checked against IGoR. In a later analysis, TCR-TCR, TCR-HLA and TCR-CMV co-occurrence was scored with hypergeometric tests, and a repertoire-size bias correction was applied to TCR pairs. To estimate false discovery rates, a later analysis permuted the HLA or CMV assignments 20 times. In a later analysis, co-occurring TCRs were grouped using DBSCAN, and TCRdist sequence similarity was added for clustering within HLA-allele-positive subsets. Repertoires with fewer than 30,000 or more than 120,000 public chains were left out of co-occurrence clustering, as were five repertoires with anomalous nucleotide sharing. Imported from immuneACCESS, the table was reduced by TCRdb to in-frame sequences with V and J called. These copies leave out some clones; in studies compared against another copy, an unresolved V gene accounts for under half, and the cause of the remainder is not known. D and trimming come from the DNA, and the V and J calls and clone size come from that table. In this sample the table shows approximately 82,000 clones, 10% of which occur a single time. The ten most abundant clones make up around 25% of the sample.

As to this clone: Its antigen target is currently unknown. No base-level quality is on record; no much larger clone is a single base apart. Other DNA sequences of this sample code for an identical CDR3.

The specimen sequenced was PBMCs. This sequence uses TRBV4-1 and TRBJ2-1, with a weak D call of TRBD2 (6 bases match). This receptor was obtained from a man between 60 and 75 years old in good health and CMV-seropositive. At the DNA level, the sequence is TGCGCCAGCAGCCAAGGCGGGCTAGCGTACAATGAGCAGTTCTTC. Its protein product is CASSQGGLAYNEQFF.